Shown below are 18 T cell receptor beta chains from a single sample sequenced in a study of CD8+CD57+ T cells in acquired aplastic anemia. Individuals selected for sequencing had exhibited CD8+CD57+ cell expansion on flow cytometry. Genomic DNA, the template, was used for profiling of the TCR beta VDJ and CDR3. TCRdb re-called the reads with MiXCR, one entry per CDR3 protein. Among approximately 130,000 distinct CDR3 sequences listed, under 65% were seen once. The sequenced sample was sorted CD4+, CD8+, or CD8+CD57+ T cells (not recorded which) from PBMCs. These TCRs come from a human donor with aplastic anemia.

The genes are TRBV28 and TRBJ2-4, with TRBD2 matching 7 bases. The CDR3 runs to 12 residues. V shed 4 bases, J shed 10 bases, and the junction held 4 bases outside the gene matches. Looked up from germline, CDR1 is MDHEN and CDR2 is SYDVKM. CDR3 protein: CASSSSGIIQYF. CDR3 DNA sequence: TGTGCCAGCAGTTCTAGCGGCATAATTCAGTACTTC.

The chain joins TRBV2 to TRBJ1-5; 7 positions match TRBD1. The junction had 4 bases not matched to a gene; V was cut back by 3 bases and J by 5 bases. Germline V gene lookup returns CDR1 SNHLY and CDR2 FYNNEI. The CDR3 is made up of 14 amino acids. This chain's CDR3 is CASSDRDRYQPQHF. CDR3 sequence (DNA): TGTGCCAGCAGTGACCGGGACAGATATCAGCCCCAGCATTTT.

On this clonotype itself: This may come from a read error, since a much larger clone is one base off. J is TRBJ1-4 and V is TRBV19, with 8 bases identical to TRBD1. V gave up 9 bases and J gave up 7 bases; unmatched junction bases: 7. CDR3 size: 13 residues. The V gene's germline CDR1 is LNHDA and CDR2 SQIVND (reference sequence). The CDR3 region has the DNA TGTGCCAGCGTGACAGGGGATAGTGAAAAACTGTTTTTT. Encoded protein: CASVTGDSEKLFF. The variable domain in full, completed from reference TRBV19 and TRBJ1-4, reads DGGITQSPKYLFRKEGQNVTLSCEQNLNHDAMYWYRQDPGQGLRLIYYSQIVNDFQKGDIAEGYSVSREKKESFPLTVTSAQKNPTAFYLCASVTGDSEKLFFGSGTQLSVL.

V usage is TRBV24-1 and J usage is TRBJ2-1; 7 nucleotides match TRBD1. CDR1 and CDR2 (germline): KGHDR, SFDVKD. This CDR3 is built from 15 residues. V dropped 4 bases and J dropped 3; count of bases not matched to a gene: 5. This CDR3 is CATSDGQVSYNEQFF. CDR3 coding DNA: TGTGCCACCAGTGACGGACAGGTAAGCTACAATGAGCAGTTCTTC.

This clonotype has a handful of counts. This sequence joins TRBV6-1 and TRBJ1-2; D is possibly TRBD1 (5 bases). The CDR3 is 13 residues long. Germline loops: CDR1 MNHNS, CDR2 SASEGT. Deletions cut 5 bases from V and 7 bases from J, with 14 bases between. CDR3 coding DNA: TGTGCCAGCAGTCCGCCCCGACAGCGTGGCTACACCTTC. Translating gives CASSPPRQRGYTF.

The rearrangement uses TRBV5-1 and TRBJ2-6, with a tentative D call TRBD1 (5 bases). This CDR3 has 17 amino acids. Germline V gene data show CDR1 as SGHRS and CDR2 as YFSETQ. V gave up 1 base and J gave up 0 bases, with 11 bases separating them. The CDR3 here is CASSLYAGLSGANVLTF. The CDR3 DNA is TGCGCCAGCAGCTTGTACGCAGGGCTCTCTGGGGCCAACGTCCTGACTTTC. Supplemented by reference TRBV5-1 and TRBJ2-6, the full variable domain reads KAGVTQTPRYLIKTRGQQVTLSCSPISGHRSVSWYQQTPGQGLQFLFEYFSETQRNKGNFPGRFSGRQFSNSRSEMNVSTLELGDSALYLCASSLYAGLSGANVLTFGAGSRLTVL.

This clonotype was found many times. This chain links TRBV7-1 with TRBJ2-1, with TRBD2 matching 13 bases. TRBV7-1 is noted as an ORF with a role that remains uncertain. Trimming cost V 2 bases and J 1 base; bases outside gene matches: 8. The CDR3 is made up of 19 amino acids. In DNA form, the CDR3 reads TGTGCCAGCAGCTCAACTAGCGGGAGGGAGTCTATTTCCTACAATGAGCAGTTCTTC. Amino acid sequence: CASSSTSGRESISYNEQFF.

The chain uses TRBV20-1 and TRBJ1-1; D possibly corresponds to TRBD1 (5 bases). V was clipped by 7 bases and J by 4 bases, with 10 bases between them. The CDR3 is made up of 11 amino acids. The germline V gene encodes CDR1 DFQATT and CDR2 SNEGSKA (reference sequence). For the CDR3, the DNA is TGCAGTGGAGGGGAACGCACTGAAGCTTTCTTT. It yields the protein CSGGERTEAFF.

This clonotype was counted at least ten times. The chain combines TRBV7-2 with TRBJ2-1; 7 positions agree with TRBD2. This CDR3 has 15 residues. The V gene end was trimmed by 0 bases and the J gene end by 3 bases; junction bases not matched to a gene: 2. Germline V gene sequence: CDR1 SGHTA, CDR2 FQGNSA. The CDR3 DNA follows: TGTGCCAGCAGCTTAGCGGGGGGGATCTACAATGAGCAGTTCTTC. Protein sequence: CASSLAGGIYNEQFF.

The DNA for the CDR3 is TGCAGTGCTAGGTACGGGGGAACAGATACGCAGTATTTT. Translated, it gives CSARYGGTDTQYF. The chain carries TRBV20-1 and TRBJ2-3; D may be TRBD2 (6 bases). This CDR3 has 13 residues. CDR1 is DFQATT, CDR2 SNEGSKA, per germline (reference sequence). The V end lost 3 bases, the J end lost 3 bases, and 10 bases lay between the germline ends.

This chain connects TRBV9 to TRBJ2-1; 8 nucleotides match TRBD2. Trimming cost V 0 bases and J 9 bases; bases outside gene matches: 8. CDR1 and CDR2 from the germline V gene are SGDLS and YYNGEE. This CDR3 has 15 residues. Here the CDR3 reads CASSVEGLAGGEQFF. CDR3 sequence (DNA): TGTGCCAGCAGCGTAGAAGGGTTGGCGGGGGGTGAGCAGTTCTTC.

The chain uses TRBV3-1 and TRBJ2-4; tentatively, D is TRBD1 or TRBD2 (5 bases each). The V gene's germline CDR1 is LGHDT and CDR2 YNNKEL (reference sequence). V was cut by 0 bases and J by 2 bases, with 17 bases left in between. This CDR3 has 18 residues. The CDR3 protein is CASSQDFSDSGPKNIQYF. The CDR3 DNA follows: TGTGCCAGCAGCCAAGATTTTAGCGATTCGGGGCCCAAAAACATTCAGTACTTC.

This chain joins TRBV10-3 and TRBJ1-2, with D hard to call. The ends were cut back, 0 bases at V and 3 bases at J, with 8 bases in the middle. From germline, CDR1 is ENHRY and CDR2 SYGVKD. CDR3 length equals 14 residues. The CDR3 loop is CAISESGEHYGYTF. The CDR3 DNA sequence: TGTGCCATCAGTGAGTCCGGGGAACACTATGGCTACACCTTC.

V is TRBV15 and J is TRBJ1-1; 8 bases are shared with TRBD1. After removal of 5 bases from V and 5 bases from J, the junction contained 10 bases not matched to a gene. Germline V gives CDR1 LNHNV, CDR2 YYDKDF (reference sequence). The CDR3 sequence is 15 residues long. The CDR3 sequence: CATSPGGAPRTEAFF. DNA of the CDR3: TGTGCCACCAGCCCAGGGGGCGCCCCGAGGACTGAAGCTTTCTTT.

This clonotype was detected ten times or more. V usage is TRBV11-2 and J usage is TRBJ1-1; possible D gene TRBD1, 5 bases. The V and J ends lost 3 bases and 10 bases respectively, with 9 bases between them. Per germline, CDR1 SGHAT and CDR2 FQNNGV. This CDR3 region has 11 residues. CDR3 DNA sequence: TGTGCCAGCAGCTTCAGGGATTCAGCTTTCTTT. Its translation: CASSFRDSAFF.

This sequence joins TRBV27 and TRBJ2-1; 7 nucleotides align to TRBD1. V shed 5 bases, J shed 0 bases, and the junction held 10 bases outside the gene matches. This CDR3 contains 17 residues. CDR1 is MNHEY and CDR2 is SMNVEV in the germline V gene (reference sequence). CDR3 in amino acids: CASSPYRGLSSYNEQFF. CDR3 in DNA: TGTGCCAGCAGTCCATACAGGGGCTTGAGCTCCTACAATGAGCAGTTCTTC.

V usage is TRBV19 and J usage is TRBJ2-1, with 9 bases fitting TRBD2. Trimming removed 4 bases from V and 8 bases from J; junction bases left unmatched: 12. In germline, CDR1 is LNHDA, CDR2 SQIVND (reference sequence). The CDR3 covers 16 residues. The CDR3 reads CASSNPSGGMGDEQFF. The CDR3 DNA reads as TGTGCCAGTAGTAACCCGAGCGGGGGGATGGGGGATGAGCAGTTCTTC.

This clonotype was seen repeatedly, ten times or more. The rearrangement uses TRBV12-5 and TRBJ1-2; TRBD1 aligns across 10 bases. CDR1 is LGHNT and CDR2 is FRNRAP in the germline V gene. CDR3 length: 19 residues. The junction had 13 bases not matched to a gene; V was cut back by 0 bases and J by 3 bases. CDR3 DNA sequence: TGTGCTAGTGGTTTGGTAGATGGGACAGGGGTAGATATAGACTATGGCTACACCTTC. Translating it yields CASGLVDGTGVDIDYGYTF.